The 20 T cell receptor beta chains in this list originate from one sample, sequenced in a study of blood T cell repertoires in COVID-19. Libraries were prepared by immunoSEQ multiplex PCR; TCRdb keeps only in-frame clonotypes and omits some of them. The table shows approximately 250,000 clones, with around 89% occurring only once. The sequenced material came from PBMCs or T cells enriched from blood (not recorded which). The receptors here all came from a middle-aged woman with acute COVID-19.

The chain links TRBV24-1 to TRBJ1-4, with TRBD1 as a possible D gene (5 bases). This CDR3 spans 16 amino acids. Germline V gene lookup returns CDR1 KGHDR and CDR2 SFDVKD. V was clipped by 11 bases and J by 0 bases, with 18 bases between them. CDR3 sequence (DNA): TGTGCCATCAAAGAGGACATACCCACAACTAATGAAAAACTGTTTTTT. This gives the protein CAIKEDIPTTNEKLFF.

In nucleotides, the CDR3 is TGTGCCAGCAGCTTCGATGGACAGGTCAATCAGCCCCAGCATTTT. Translation: CASSFDGQVNQPQHF. The V and J genes are TRBV7-9 and TRBJ1-5; TRBD1 matches at 7 bases. Germline V lookup: CDR1 SEHNR, CDR2 FQNEAQ (reference sequence). V lost 3 bases, J lost 3 bases, and 5 bases stayed unmatched. The CDR3 has 15 residues.

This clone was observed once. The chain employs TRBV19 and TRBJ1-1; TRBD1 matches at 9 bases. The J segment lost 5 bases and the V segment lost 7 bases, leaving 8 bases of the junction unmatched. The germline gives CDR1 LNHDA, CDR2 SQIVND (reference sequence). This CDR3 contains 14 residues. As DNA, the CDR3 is TGTGCCAGTACAAGAGACAGGGGGTGGACTGAAGCTTTCTTT. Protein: CASTRDRGWTEAFF.

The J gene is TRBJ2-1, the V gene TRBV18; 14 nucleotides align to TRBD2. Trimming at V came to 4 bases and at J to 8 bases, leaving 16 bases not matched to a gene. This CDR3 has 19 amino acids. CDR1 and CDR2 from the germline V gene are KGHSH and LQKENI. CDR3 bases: TGTGCCAGCTCACAAACCAGTCCGGGACTAGCGGGAGAGGGCGATGAGCAGTTCTTC. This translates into CASSQTSPGLAGEGDEQFF.

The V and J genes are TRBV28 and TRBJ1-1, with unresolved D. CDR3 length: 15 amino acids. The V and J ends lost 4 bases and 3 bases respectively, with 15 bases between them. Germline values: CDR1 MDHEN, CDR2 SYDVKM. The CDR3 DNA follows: TGTGCCAGCAGTTCGCAAGTTTCTTCGGACACTGAAGCTTTCTTT. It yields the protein CASSSQVSSDTEAFF.

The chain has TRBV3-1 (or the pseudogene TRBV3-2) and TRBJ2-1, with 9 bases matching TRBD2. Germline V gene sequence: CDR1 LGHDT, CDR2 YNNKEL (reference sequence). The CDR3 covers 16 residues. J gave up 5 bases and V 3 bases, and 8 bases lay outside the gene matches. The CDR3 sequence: CASSHHSGSRNNEQFF. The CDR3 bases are TGTGCCAGCAGCCATCATAGCGGGAGTCGAAACAATGAGCAGTTCTTC.

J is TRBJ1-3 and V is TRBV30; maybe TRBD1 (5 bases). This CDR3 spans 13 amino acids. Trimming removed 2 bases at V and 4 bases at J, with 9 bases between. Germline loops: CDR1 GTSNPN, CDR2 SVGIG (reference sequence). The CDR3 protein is CAWSNTGGNTIYF. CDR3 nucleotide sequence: TGTGCCTGGAGTAATACAGGAGGAAACACCATATATTTT.

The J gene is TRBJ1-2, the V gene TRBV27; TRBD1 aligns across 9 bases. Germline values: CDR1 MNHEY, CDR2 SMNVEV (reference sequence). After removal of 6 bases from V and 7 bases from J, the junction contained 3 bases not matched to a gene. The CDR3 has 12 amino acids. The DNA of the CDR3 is TGTGCCAGCAGAACAGGGGGCTTTGGCTACACCTTC. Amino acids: CASRTGGFGYTF.

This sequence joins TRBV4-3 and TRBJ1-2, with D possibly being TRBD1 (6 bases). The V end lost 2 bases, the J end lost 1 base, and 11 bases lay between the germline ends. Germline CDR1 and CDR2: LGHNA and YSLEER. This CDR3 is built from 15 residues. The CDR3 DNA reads TGCGCCAGCAGCCAATATCAGGGGCTTAACTATGGCTACACCTTC. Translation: CASSQYQGLNYGYTF.

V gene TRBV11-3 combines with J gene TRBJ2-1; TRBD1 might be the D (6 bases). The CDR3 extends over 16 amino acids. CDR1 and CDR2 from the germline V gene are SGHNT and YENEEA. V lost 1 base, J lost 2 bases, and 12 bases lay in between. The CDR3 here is CASSLGGQGPYNEQFF. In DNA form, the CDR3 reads TGTGCCAGCAGCTTAGGGGGCCAGGGGCCCTACAATGAGCAGTTCTTC.

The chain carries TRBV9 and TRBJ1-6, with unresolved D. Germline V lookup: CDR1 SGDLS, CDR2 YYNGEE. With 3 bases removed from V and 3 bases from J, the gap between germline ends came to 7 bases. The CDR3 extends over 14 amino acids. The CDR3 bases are TGTGCCAGCAGCGATGCAGTCTATAATTCACCCCTCCACTTT. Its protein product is CASSDAVYNSPLHF.

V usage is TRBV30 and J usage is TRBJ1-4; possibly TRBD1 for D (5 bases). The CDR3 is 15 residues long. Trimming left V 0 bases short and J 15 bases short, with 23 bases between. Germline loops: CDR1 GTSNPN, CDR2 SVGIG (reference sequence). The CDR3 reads CAWSVPPTPGRGMFF. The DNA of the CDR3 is TGTGCCTGGAGTGTACCCCCAACCCCAGGGAGGGGAATGTTTTTT.

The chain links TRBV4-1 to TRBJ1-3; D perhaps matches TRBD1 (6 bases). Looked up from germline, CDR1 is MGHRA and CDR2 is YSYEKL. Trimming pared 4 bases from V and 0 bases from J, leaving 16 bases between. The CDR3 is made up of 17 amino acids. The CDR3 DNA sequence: TGCGCCAGCAGCCCGCTCAGCGGGGGGCTCTCTGGAAACACCATATATTTT. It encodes CASSPLSGGLSGNTIYF.

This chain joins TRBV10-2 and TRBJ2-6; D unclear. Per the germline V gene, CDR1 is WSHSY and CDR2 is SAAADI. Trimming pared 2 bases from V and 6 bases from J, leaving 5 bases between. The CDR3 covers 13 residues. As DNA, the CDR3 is TGCGCCAGCAGTGAGCAGGAGGCCAACGTCCTGACTTTC. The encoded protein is CASSEQEANVLTF.

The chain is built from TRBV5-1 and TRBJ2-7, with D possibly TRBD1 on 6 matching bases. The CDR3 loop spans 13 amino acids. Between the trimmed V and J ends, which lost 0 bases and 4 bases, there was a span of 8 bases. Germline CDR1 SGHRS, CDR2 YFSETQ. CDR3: CASSLARGYEQYF. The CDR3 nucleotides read TGCGCCAGCAGCTTGGCCAGGGGTTACGAGCAGTACTTC.

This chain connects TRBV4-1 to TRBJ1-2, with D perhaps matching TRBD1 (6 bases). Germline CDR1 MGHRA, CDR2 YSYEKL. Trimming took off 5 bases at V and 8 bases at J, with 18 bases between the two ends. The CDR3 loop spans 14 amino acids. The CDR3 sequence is CASSGWGPVKGYTF. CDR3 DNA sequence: TGCGCCAGCAGCGGCTGGGGGCCCGTTAAGGGCTACACCTTC.

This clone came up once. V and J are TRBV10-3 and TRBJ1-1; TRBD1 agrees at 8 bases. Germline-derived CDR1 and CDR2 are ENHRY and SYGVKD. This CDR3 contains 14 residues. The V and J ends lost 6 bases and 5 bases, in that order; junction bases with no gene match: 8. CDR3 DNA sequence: TGTGCCATCAGAGCCGACAGGGGAGAAACTGAAGCTTTCTTT. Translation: CAIRADRGETEAFF.

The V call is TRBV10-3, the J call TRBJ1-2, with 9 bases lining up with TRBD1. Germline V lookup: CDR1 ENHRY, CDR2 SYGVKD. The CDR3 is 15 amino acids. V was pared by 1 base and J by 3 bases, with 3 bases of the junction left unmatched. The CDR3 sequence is CAISELRDRDYGYTF. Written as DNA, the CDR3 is TGTGCCATCAGTGAGTTACGGGACAGGGACTATGGCTACACCTTC.

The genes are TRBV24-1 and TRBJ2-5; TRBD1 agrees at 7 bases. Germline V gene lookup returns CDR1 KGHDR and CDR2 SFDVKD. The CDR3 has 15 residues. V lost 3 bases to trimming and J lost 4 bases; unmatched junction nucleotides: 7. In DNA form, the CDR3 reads TGTGCCACCAGTGATACCCGGGACAGCGGAGAGACCCAGTACTTC. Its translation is CATSDTRDSGETQYF.

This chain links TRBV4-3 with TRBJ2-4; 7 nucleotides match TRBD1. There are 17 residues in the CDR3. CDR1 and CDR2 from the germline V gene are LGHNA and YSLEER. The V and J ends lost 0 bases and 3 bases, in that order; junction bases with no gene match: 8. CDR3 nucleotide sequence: TGCGCCAGCAGCCAAGAAGGCCTTGGGGACAGCAAAAACATTCAGTACTTC. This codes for CASSQEGLGDSKNIQYF.